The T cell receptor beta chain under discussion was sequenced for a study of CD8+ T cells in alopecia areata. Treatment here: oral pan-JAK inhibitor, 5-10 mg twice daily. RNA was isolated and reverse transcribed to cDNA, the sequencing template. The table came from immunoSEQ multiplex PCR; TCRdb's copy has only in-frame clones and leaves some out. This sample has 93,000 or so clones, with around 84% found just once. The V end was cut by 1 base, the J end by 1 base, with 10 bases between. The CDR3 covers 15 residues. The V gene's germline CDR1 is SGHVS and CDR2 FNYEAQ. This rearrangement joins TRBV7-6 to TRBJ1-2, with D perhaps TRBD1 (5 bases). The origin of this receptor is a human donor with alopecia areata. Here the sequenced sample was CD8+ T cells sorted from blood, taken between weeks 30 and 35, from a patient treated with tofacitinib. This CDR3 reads CASSLGSGLNYGYTF. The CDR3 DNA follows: TGTGCCAGCAGCTTAGGGTCGGGACTTAACTATGGCTACACCTTC. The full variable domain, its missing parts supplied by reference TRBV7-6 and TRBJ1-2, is GAGVSQSPRYKVTKRGQDVALRCDPISGHVSLYWYRQALGQGPEFLTYFNYEAQQDKSGLPNDRFSAERPEGSISTLTIQRTEQRDSAMYRCASSLGSGLNYGYTFGSGTRLTVV.